This is a list of T cell receptor beta chains from one sample in a study of cytomegalovirus exposure and HLA in healthy donors. Assay used: immunoSEQ multiplex PCR; TCRdb lists only in-frame clones, some missing. The table has some 150,000 clones, roughly 80% seen once. Sequences were obtained from PBMCs. Receptors originate from a woman in her twenties or thirties in good health and CMV-seropositive. Each CDR3 is given with its conserved first and last residue. Each record gives: CDR3 DNA, CDR3 protein, clone size, J gene, V gene, D gene. D genes are given only for firm matches. Not every row has a clone size; where given, it reads once, few, many or a size class.

cdr3_nt: TGCAGCGTTGATGACAGGGAAGGAAACGAGCAGTACTTC
cdr3_aa: CSVDDREGNEQYF
clone_size: -
j_call: TRBJ2-7
v_call: TRBV29-1
d_call: TRBD1

cdr3_nt: TGTGCCAGCAGCCGAGAGTTTCTCTATGGCTACACCTTC
cdr3_aa: CASSREFLYGYTF
clone_size: -
j_call: TRBJ1-2
v_call: TRBV6-5
d_call: -

cdr3_nt: TGTGCCAGCAGCTTGGTATCGGGGGGTATAGAGACCCAGTACTTC
cdr3_aa: CASSLVSGGIETQYF
clone_size: -
j_call: TRBJ2-5
v_call: TRBV5-4
d_call: TRBD2

cdr3_nt: TGTGCCAGCAGCCGGACAGGGTACGGAAACACCATATATTTT
cdr3_aa: CASSRTGYGNTIYF
clone_size: -
j_call: TRBJ1-3
v_call: TRBV11-2
d_call: TRBD1

cdr3_nt: TGTGCCAGCAGCTCACAGGGGAGAACAATCTACGAGCAGTACTTC
cdr3_aa: CASSSQGRTIYEQYF
clone_size: -
j_call: TRBJ2-7
v_call: TRBV5-6
d_call: TRBD1

cdr3_nt: TGCAGCGCCCTGCTCGAGGGCCTATTCACAGATACGCAGTATTTT
cdr3_aa: CSALLEGLFTDTQYF
clone_size: -
j_call: TRBJ2-3
v_call: TRBV29-1
d_call: -

cdr3_nt: TGTGCCAGCAGCTCCGACCTGGACTTGGATGAAAAACTGTTTTTT
cdr3_aa: CASSSDLDLDEKLFF
clone_size: -
j_call: TRBJ1-4
v_call: TRBV9
d_call: -

cdr3_nt: TGCGCCAGCAGTCAAACGTACCCGACTCTCTGGAAACACCATATATTT
cdr3_aa: CASSQTYPTLWKHHIF
clone_size: -
j_call: TRBJ1-3
v_call: TRBV23-1
d_call: -

cdr3_nt: TGTGCCAGCAGTTCCTTTAGAGGAAGGTACTATGGCTACACCTTC
cdr3_aa: CASSSFRGRYYGYTF
clone_size: -
j_call: TRBJ1-2
v_call: TRBV27
d_call: -

cdr3_nt: TGTGCCATCAGTGAAGGGGACAGATCTAACTATGGCTACACCTTC
cdr3_aa: CAISEGDRSNYGYTF
clone_size: -
j_call: TRBJ1-2
v_call: TRBV10-3
d_call: TRBD1

cdr3_nt: TGCGCCAGCAGCACCCTAGCCGGGACAGCGAACACTGAAGCTTTCTTT
cdr3_aa: CASSTLAGTANTEAFF
clone_size: -
j_call: TRBJ1-1
v_call: TRBV5-1
d_call: TRBD1

cdr3_nt: TGTGCCAGCTCACCACAGGGGGAACAGCCCCAGCATTTT
cdr3_aa: CASSPQGEQPQHF
clone_size: -
j_call: TRBJ1-5
v_call: TRBV18
d_call: -

cdr3_nt: TGCGCCAGCAGCCATCGGACATCGAGCACAGATACGCAGTATTTT
cdr3_aa: CASSHRTSSTDTQYF
clone_size: -
j_call: TRBJ2-3
v_call: TRBV4-3
d_call: -

cdr3_nt: TGCGCCAGCAGCCCGGACAGATATGGCAATCAGCCCCAGCATTTT
cdr3_aa: CASSPDRYGNQPQHF
clone_size: -
j_call: TRBJ1-5
v_call: TRBV4-1
d_call: -

cdr3_nt: TGTGCCAGAAGCCCGACGGGGGGCTACGAGCAGTACTTC
cdr3_aa: CARSPTGGYEQYF
clone_size: few
j_call: TRBJ2-7
v_call: TRBV5-3
d_call: TRBD2

cdr3_nt: TGTGCCAGCAGCACAGGGTCTAGCACAGATACGCAGTATTTT
cdr3_aa: CASSTGSSTDTQYF
clone_size: -
j_call: TRBJ2-3
v_call: TRBV6-1
d_call: -

cdr3_nt: TGTGCCAGCAGCTTGGTACAGGAAGATAACTATGGCTACACCTTC
cdr3_aa: CASSLVQEDNYGYTF
clone_size: -
j_call: TRBJ1-2
v_call: TRBV5-4
d_call: -

cdr3_nt: TGTGCCAGCAGCCCCGAGGGTAGAGGCAAGCAGTTCTTC
cdr3_aa: CASSPEGRGKQFF
clone_size: -
j_call: TRBJ2-1
v_call: TRBV11-3
d_call: -

cdr3_nt: TGCGCCAGCAGCTTGACAGGACAGGTCTATGGCTACACCTTC
cdr3_aa: CASSLTGQVYGYTF
clone_size: few
j_call: TRBJ1-2
v_call: TRBV5-1
d_call: TRBD1

cdr3_nt: TGTGCCAGCAGCCCCCCGCGGAACACTGAAGCTTTCTTT
cdr3_aa: CASSPPRNTEAFF
clone_size: -
j_call: TRBJ1-1
v_call: TRBV7-9
d_call: -

cdr3_nt: TGTGCCAGCAGCGCGGACAGGGAGAGTGAAGCTTTCTTT
cdr3_aa: CASSADRESEAFF
clone_size: -
j_call: TRBJ1-1
v_call: TRBV5-4
d_call: TRBD1

cdr3_nt: TGTGCCAGCGCCCGTCCGGGATACCGAGAGACCCAGTACTTC
cdr3_aa: CASARPGYRETQYF
clone_size: once
j_call: TRBJ2-5
v_call: TRBV7-9
d_call: -

cdr3_nt: TGTGCCAGCACCGGGGGGGGACAGGGATATGTTGGCTACACCTTC
cdr3_aa: CASTGGGQGYVGYTF
clone_size: few
j_call: TRBJ1-2
v_call: TRBV28
d_call: TRBD1

cdr3_nt: TGCGCCAGCAGTGAGTTACAGGGGGCGTACTATGGCTACACCTTC
cdr3_aa: CASSELQGAYYGYTF
clone_size: -
j_call: TRBJ1-2
v_call: TRBV10-2
d_call: TRBD1

cdr3_nt: TGTGCCAGCAGCTTGGGGACAGGGATTTCCGGGGAGCTGTTTTTT
cdr3_aa: CASSLGTGISGELFF
clone_size: few
j_call: TRBJ2-2
v_call: TRBV7-2
d_call: TRBD1

cdr3_nt: TGTGCCAGCAGCGTCCTTAGCGGGGTTAGCACAGATACGCAGTATTTT
cdr3_aa: CASSVLSGVSTDTQYF
clone_size: -
j_call: TRBJ2-3
v_call: TRBV9
d_call: TRBD2

cdr3_nt: TGTGCCAGCAGTGAAGCCGGGGTATCTCACTACGAGCAGTACTTC
cdr3_aa: CASSEAGVSHYEQYF
clone_size: -
j_call: TRBJ2-7
v_call: TRBV6-1
d_call: -

cdr3_nt: TGCGCCAGCAGCCAAGATTCCGGGACAGGGTGGACTCTAGCCAAAAACATTCAGTACTTC
cdr3_aa: CASSQDSGTGWTLAKNIQYF
clone_size: few
j_call: TRBJ2-4
v_call: TRBV4-1
d_call: TRBD1

cdr3_nt: TGTGCCAGCAGCTTGGCAGGGCTCAGGGTCGAGCAGTACTTC
cdr3_aa: CASSLAGLRVEQYF
clone_size: -
j_call: TRBJ2-7
v_call: TRBV5-6
d_call: -

cdr3_nt: TGTGCCAGCAGCCAAGATGGCAGAACTACTAACTATGGCTACACCTTC
cdr3_aa: CASSQDGRTTNYGYTF
clone_size: few
j_call: TRBJ1-2
v_call: TRBV14
d_call: -

cdr3_nt: TGCGCCAGCAGTCACATTTTCATCGGGGGGGGGTATAGCAATCAGCCCCAGCATTTT
cdr3_aa: CASSHIFIGGGYSNQPQHF
clone_size: -
j_call: TRBJ1-5
v_call: TRBV23-1
d_call: -

cdr3_nt: TGTGCCAGCAGCTTAGGGACTAGCGGATTCTACAATGAGCAGTTCTTC
cdr3_aa: CASSLGTSGFYNEQFF
clone_size: -
j_call: TRBJ2-1
v_call: TRBV11-3
d_call: TRBD2

cdr3_nt: TGTGCCAGCAGTGGGGGGCGGGGGGGCCTTGAGGGCACCGGGGAGCTGTTTTTT
cdr3_aa: CASSGGRGGLEGTGELFF
clone_size: -
j_call: TRBJ2-2
v_call: TRBV2
d_call: TRBD2

cdr3_nt: TGCGCCAGCAGCCAAGGACTAGCGGGGGAAGAGACCCAGTACTTC
cdr3_aa: CASSQGLAGEETQYF
clone_size: -
j_call: TRBJ2-5
v_call: TRBV4-1
d_call: TRBD2

cdr3_nt: TGTGCTAGTGGTTTTCCCCCCGGGAAACCAGTGACAGATACGCAGTATTTT
cdr3_aa: CASGFPPGKPVTDTQYF
clone_size: -
j_call: TRBJ2-3
v_call: TRBV12-5
d_call: -

cdr3_nt: TGTGCCAGCAGTGAATTGTCGGGTTTCTATGGCTACACCTTC
cdr3_aa: CASSELSGFYGYTF
clone_size: -
j_call: TRBJ1-2
v_call: TRBV2
d_call: -

cdr3_nt: TGTGCCAGCAGCTTGGCGCTAGCGGGGCCTTCCGCAGGCGGCTACGAGCAGTACTTC
cdr3_aa: CASSLALAGPSAGGYEQYF
clone_size: -
j_call: TRBJ2-7
v_call: TRBV5-6
d_call: TRBD2

cdr3_nt: TGTGCCTGGAGTTCGGGGAACTATAATTCACCCCTCCACTTT
cdr3_aa: CAWSSGNYNSPLHF
clone_size: -
j_call: TRBJ1-6
v_call: TRBV30
d_call: -

cdr3_nt: TGTGCCAGCAGTTTGAGGCCCCGGGGTGGCTTAAATAACTATGGCTACACCTTC
cdr3_aa: CASSLRPRGGLNNYGYTF
clone_size: -
j_call: TRBJ1-2
v_call: TRBV28
d_call: -

cdr3_nt: TGTGCCAGCAGCTTAGCGTCCGTGTACTATGGCTACACCTTC
cdr3_aa: CASSLASVYYGYTF
clone_size: -
j_call: TRBJ1-2
v_call: TRBV7-2
d_call: -

cdr3_nt: TGTGCCAGCAGCAAAGGGAAAGGGGTACTCGGAAACACCATATATTTT
cdr3_aa: CASSKGKGVLGNTIYF
clone_size: -
j_call: TRBJ1-3
v_call: TRBV21-1
d_call: -

cdr3_nt: TGTGCCAGCAGTTTCGAGGGCGCTAGCTCCTATAATTCACCCCTCCACTTT
cdr3_aa: CASSFEGASSYNSPLHF
clone_size: -
j_call: TRBJ1-6
v_call: TRBV28
d_call: -

cdr3_nt: TGCGCCAGCAGCCAACCGGGACAGGGCTCCTACGAGCAGTACTTC
cdr3_aa: CASSQPGQGSYEQYF
clone_size: -
j_call: TRBJ2-7
v_call: TRBV4-3
d_call: TRBD1

cdr3_nt: TGTGCCAGCAGTGAACGCGGAGAGACCCAGTACTTC
cdr3_aa: CASSERGETQYF
clone_size: -
j_call: TRBJ2-5
v_call: TRBV2
d_call: -

cdr3_nt: TGTGCCAGCAGCTCAATCATGGGGACAGCCAGCTCCTACAATGAGCAGTTCTTC
cdr3_aa: CASSSIMGTASSYNEQFF
clone_size: -
j_call: TRBJ2-1
v_call: TRBV11-2
d_call: TRBD1

cdr3_nt: TGTGCCAGCAGCCCCTTGAGTTATCCACTTTCCTCTGGGGCCAACGTCCTGACTTTC
cdr3_aa: CASSPLSYPLSSGANVLTF
clone_size: -
j_call: TRBJ2-6
v_call: TRBV27
d_call: -

cdr3_nt: TGCGCCAGCAGCCAAGATCTCAACCAGGGAAGGCTGGGTAAGAGTGAAGCTTTCTTT
cdr3_aa: CASSQDLNQGRLGKSEAFF
clone_size: -
j_call: TRBJ1-1
v_call: TRBV4-3
d_call: -

cdr3_nt: TGTGCCAGCAGTTACTCGGCAGGTCAAGAGACCCAGTACTTC
cdr3_aa: CASSYSAGQETQYF
clone_size: few
j_call: TRBJ2-5
v_call: TRBV6-6
d_call: -

cdr3_nt: TGTGCCAGCTCACCTTGGACAGGGGGCTTGTCACCCCTCCACTTT
cdr3_aa: CASSPWTGGLSPLHF
clone_size: -
j_call: TRBJ1-6
v_call: TRBV18
d_call: TRBD1

cdr3_nt: TGTGCCAGCAGCTTTGGGACTACTTACGAGCAGTACTTC
cdr3_aa: CASSFGTTYEQYF
clone_size: -
j_call: TRBJ2-7
v_call: TRBV7-2
d_call: TRBD2

cdr3_nt: TGTGCCAGCAGTTCTATACACAGGGGCCACTACGAGCAGTACTTC
cdr3_aa: CASSSIHRGHYEQYF
clone_size: -
j_call: TRBJ2-7
v_call: TRBV6-5
d_call: TRBD1

cdr3_nt: TGTGCCACCGGTACGGGACTAGCGGGCGCCACAGATACGCAGTATTTT
cdr3_aa: CATGTGLAGATDTQYF
clone_size: once
j_call: TRBJ2-3
v_call: TRBV27
d_call: TRBD2

cdr3_nt: TGCGCCAGCGCCGCGGGGTCACAGGTCTACGAGCAGTACTTC
cdr3_aa: CASAAGSQVYEQYF
clone_size: -
j_call: TRBJ2-7
v_call: TRBV5-1
d_call: -

cdr3_nt: TGTGCCAGCAGTTCCCCAGGGGGCCCCTACAATGAGCAGTTCTTC
cdr3_aa: CASSSPGGPYNEQFF
clone_size: few
j_call: TRBJ2-1
v_call: TRBV28
d_call: TRBD1

cdr3_nt: TGCGCCAGCAGCTTGGAACAGGGCAGTGCTGAAGCTTTCTTT
cdr3_aa: CASSLEQGSAEAFF
clone_size: -
j_call: TRBJ1-1
v_call: TRBV5-1
d_call: -

cdr3_nt: TGTTCCAGCAGGAGAGCGGGGGTGAGCACAGATACGCAGTATTTT
cdr3_aa: CSSRRAGVSTDTQYF
clone_size: -
j_call: TRBJ2-3
v_call: TRBV7-9
d_call: TRBD2

cdr3_nt: TGTGCCAGCACCCAGCCACAGGGACCTTCCTACGAGCAGTACTTC
cdr3_aa: CASTQPQGPSYEQYF
clone_size: -
j_call: TRBJ2-7
v_call: TRBV7-8
d_call: -

cdr3_nt: TGCGCCAGCAGCTACCTAGCGGGGGCGAACACCGGGGAGCTGTTTTTT
cdr3_aa: CASSYLAGANTGELFF
clone_size: -
j_call: TRBJ2-2
v_call: TRBV5-1
d_call: TRBD2

cdr3_nt: TGTGCCAGCATGTCTATCGCGGGTGACTATGGCTACACCTTC
cdr3_aa: CASMSIAGDYGYTF
clone_size: -
j_call: TRBJ1-2
v_call: TRBV28
d_call: -